A selection of T cell receptor beta chains follows, all from one sample in a study of immune heterogeneity within non-small cell lung tumors. TCRdb used MiXCR to reprocess the multiplex PCR reads, holding one entry per CDR3 protein. This table has 21,000 or so distinct CDR3 sequences, around 26% appearing once. Sequenced material: lung tumor tissue. Receptors were obtained from a man aged 35-49 years with non-small cell lung cancer. Both conserved end residues are part of each CDR3. D genes are given only for firm matches. Not all rows give a size; the values are once, few, many and, for expanded clones, a class.

j_gene: TRBJ2-7
v_gene: TRBV11-2
d_gene: .
len: 15
abundance: many
CDR3aa: CASSLNSSPDYEQYF
CDR3nt: TGTGCCAGCAGCTTAAACAGTTCCCCAGACTACGAGCAGTACTTC

j_gene: TRBJ2-6
v_gene: TRBV29-1
d_gene: .
len: 13
abundance: .
CDR3aa: CSVEPPGANVLTF
CDR3nt: TGCAGCGTTGAGCCTCCTGGGGCCAACGTCCTGACTTTC

j_gene: TRBJ2-7
v_gene: TRBV27
d_gene: .
len: 13
abundance: many
CDR3aa: CASTAWAGYEQYF
CDR3nt: TGTGCCAGCACCGCCTGGGCAGGCTACGAGCAGTACTTC

j_gene: TRBJ2-1
v_gene: TRBV3-1
d_gene: .
len: 14
abundance: few
CDR3aa: CASSQSDSLLKQFF
CDR3nt: TGTGCCAGCAGCCAATCTGACAGTCTATTGAAGCAGTTCTTC

j_gene: TRBJ2-1
v_gene: TRBV4-2
d_gene: .
len: 12
abundance: medium-sized
CDR3aa: CASSQEFSEQFF
CDR3nt: TGTGCCAGCAGCCAAGAATTCAGTGAGCAGTTCTTC

j_gene: TRBJ1-1
v_gene: TRBV19
d_gene: .
len: 16
abundance: .
CDR3aa: CASSKGQTSMNTEAFF
CDR3nt: TGTGCCAGTAGTAAAGGACAGACTTCCATGAACACTGAAGCTTTCTTT

j_gene: TRBJ2-5
v_gene: TRBV24-1
d_gene: TRBD1
len: 16
abundance: .
CDR3aa: CATSRRDRGFIETQYF
CDR3nt: TGTGCCACCAGCCGACGGGACAGGGGGTTTATAGAGACCCAGTACTTC

j_gene: TRBJ1-1
v_gene: TRBV10-3
d_gene: .
len: 14
abundance: .
CDR3aa: CAIKEGGPNTEAFF
CDR3nt: TGTGCCATCAAAGAGGGGGGGCCCAACACTGAAGCTTTCTTT

j_gene: TRBJ1-2
v_gene: TRBV30
d_gene: .
len: 14
abundance: many
CDR3aa: CAWSEGILGYGYTF
CDR3nt: TGTGCCTGGAGTGAGGGAATCCTCGGCTATGGCTACACCTTC

j_gene: TRBJ2-1
v_gene: TRBV27
d_gene: TRBD2
len: 13
abundance: .
CDR3aa: CASTGGVDNEQFF
CDR3nt: TGTGCCAGCACGGGGGGGGTGGACAATGAGCAGTTCTTC

j_gene: TRBJ1-1
v_gene: TRBV30
d_gene: .
len: 15
abundance: .
CDR3aa: CAWSPTARANFEAFF
CDR3nt: TGTGCCTGGAGCCCCACGGCCCGGGCCAACTTTGAAGCTTTCTTT

j_gene: TRBJ2-5
v_gene: TRBV12-3/TRBV12-4
d_gene: TRBD2
len: 14
abundance: .
CDR3aa: CASSARTSVETQYF
CDR3nt: TGTGCCAGCAGTGCCAGGACTAGCGTAGAGACCCAGTACTTC

j_gene: TRBJ2-4
v_gene: TRBV11-3
d_gene: TRBD1
len: 15
abundance: .
CDR3aa: CASSLALTGGNIQYF
CDR3nt: TGTGCCAGCAGCTTAGCTTTGACAGGGGGGAACATTCAGTACTTC

j_gene: TRBJ2-7
v_gene: TRBV7-2
d_gene: .
len: 15
abundance: many
CDR3aa: CASSLLSGLDYEQYF
CDR3nt: TGTGCCAGCAGCTTACTTTCCGGGCTGGATTACGAGCAGTACTTC

j_gene: TRBJ2-5
v_gene: TRBV12-3/TRBV12-4
d_gene: TRBD1
len: 16
abundance: .
CDR3aa: CASSLAWTGTQETQYF
CDR3nt: TGTGCCAGCAGTTTAGCGTGGACAGGGACCCAAGAGACCCAGTACTTC